These 2 T cell receptor beta chains came from one sample sequenced in a study of radiotherapy plus CTLA-4 blockade in lung cancer. The table came from immunoSEQ multiplex PCR; TCRdb's copy has only in-frame clones and leaves some out. Altogether more than 95,000 clones are present, 65% to 75% being singletons, with the ten largest covering around 2.7%. The source was peripheral blood, collected from a patient treated with radiotherapy plus ipilimumab. These receptors came from a human donor with non-small cell lung cancer who had a partial response to radiotherapy plus ipilimumab. Some clones in this sample may be carry-over from other donors' samples.

The chain uses TRBV28 and TRBJ1-6, with a weak D call TRBD1 (5 bases). CDR1 and CDR2 from the germline V gene are MDHEN and SYDVKM. V shed 6 bases and J shed 5 bases, with 14 bases lying between them. The CDR3 is 15 amino acids. The CDR3 protein is CASREQGRNNSPLHF. In DNA form, the CDR3 reads TGTGCCAGCAGGGAGCAGGGTCGTAATAATTCACCCCTCCACTTT.

The genes are TRBV5-8 and TRBJ1-1; D is undetermined. This CDR3 contains 13 residues. Germline V CDR1 and CDR2: SGHTS, YDEGEE. Trimming left V 4 bases short and J 4 bases short, with 11 bases between. As DNA, the CDR3 is TGTGCCAGCAGCCGTAGCCTTTTCACTGAAGCTTTCTTT. Amino acid sequence: CASSRSLFTEAFF.